These 21 T cell receptor beta chains came from one sample sequenced in a study of a mutant IDH1 vaccine in newly diagnosed glioma. Sequenced by immunoSEQ multiplex PCR; TCRdb stores in-frame clones only, minus some. The profile covers some 38,000 clones, with roughly 79% appearing a single time and 4.5% to 5.5% taken by the ten largest. Which antigens these TCRs recognize remains unknown. Indicated time point: week 23, last vaccination. Mutant IDH1 20-mer peptide, at 300 ug, made up each vaccine dose, with topical imiquimod. Sample: PBMCs, taken from a glioma patient whose treatment included an IDH1 peptide vaccine. Receptors were obtained from a man aged 35 to 55 with glioma.

The chain uses TRBV15 and TRBJ2-1, with 10 bases aligning to TRBD2. The CDR3 contains 16 residues. The germline V gene has CDR1 LNHNV and CDR2 YYDKDF (reference sequence). V trimming: 0 bases; J trimming: 7 bases; junction bases outside the gene matches: 6. CDR3 bases: TGTGCCACCAGCAGAGATCTAGCGGGAGTAGGGAATGAGCAGTTCTTC. Its translation: CATSRDLAGVGNEQFF.

The gene calls are TRBV4-3 and TRBJ1-2; the match to TRBD1 covers 7 bases. V lost 3 bases and J lost 7; bases outside the gene matches: 8. The CDR3 covers 14 residues. Germline CDR1 reads LGHNA; CDR2 reads YSLEER. CDR3 DNA sequence: TGCGCCAGCAGCCAGTTGACAGGGCTTCCTGGCTACACCTTC. Its translation is CASSQLTGLPGYTF.

This clone was seen only once. The chain couples TRBV5-1 to TRBJ2-4; 9 bases are shared with TRBD2. The CDR3 has 16 residues. Germline assignment: CDR1 SGHRS and CDR2 YFSETQ. V gave up 0 bases and J gave up 5 bases; unmatched junction bases: 6. DNA of the CDR3: TGCGCCAGCAGCTTGGAAGCGGGAGGCAGGGAAAACATTCAGTACTTC. It specifies CASSLEAGGRENIQYF.

The rearrangement links TRBV10-2 to TRBJ2-2; D is ambiguous. Germline-derived CDR1 and CDR2 are WSHSY and SAAADI. There are 12 residues in the CDR3. V was trimmed by 11 bases and J by 2 bases, leaving 9 bases between them. CDR3 residues: CADDGNTGELFF. CDR3 sequence (DNA): TGCGCCGACGACGGAAACACCGGGGAGCTGTTTTTT.

This clone was counted once. V is TRBV4-3 and J is TRBJ2-1; 8 bases match TRBD2. This CDR3 comprises 15 residues. Germline CDR1 is LGHNA and CDR2 is YSLEER. The ends lost 4 bases at V and 3 bases at J; junction bases unmatched: 5. CDR3 bases: TGCGCCAGCAGCCTTCGGGAGGGAGGCTACAATGAGCAGTTCTTC. Translation gives CASSLREGGYNEQFF.

The chain recombines TRBV6-1 with TRBJ2-3; 7 nucleotides agree with TRBD2. The CDR3 totals 15 residues. J was trimmed by 2 bases and V by 6 bases; bases with no gene match: 8. CDR1 MNHNS and CDR2 SASEGT come from the germline V gene. Here the CDR3 reads CASRATSAPTDTQYF. CDR3 coding DNA: TGTGCCAGCAGGGCTACTAGCGCCCCCACAGATACGCAGTATTTT.

The rearrangement joins TRBV18 to TRBJ2-3; weak D call: TRBD1 (5 bases). Deletions cut 0 bases from V and 8 bases from J, with 15 bases between. The CDR3 is 15 amino acids. CDR1 and CDR2 (germline): KGHSH, LQKENI. The CDR3 protein is CASSPPAGFKGTQYF. The CDR3 DNA sequence: TGTGCCAGCTCACCACCGGCAGGGTTTAAGGGTACGCAGTATTTT.

The rearrangement links TRBV6-6 to TRBJ2-2; the D is unclear. Germline values: CDR1 MNHNY, CDR2 SVGAGI (reference sequence). The CDR3 is 13 residues long. Trimming removed 0 bases from V and 5 bases from J, with 4 bases in between. The CDR3 region has the DNA TGTGCCAGCAGTTACTCCGAGACCGGGGAGCTGTTTTTT. Protein sequence: CASSYSETGELFF.

The chain couples TRBV4-1 to TRBJ1-1, with D tentatively TRBD1 (5 bases). V lost 4 bases, J lost 0 bases, and 21 bases lay in between. Germline CDR1 and CDR2: MGHRA and YSYEKL. This CDR3 is built from 18 residues. The CDR3 DNA sequence: TGCGCCAGCAGCCGAGTTGGTCCCGTGCAGGGATTGAACACTGAAGCTTTCTTT. Translation gives CASSRVGPVQGLNTEAFF.

The chain recombines TRBV19 with TRBJ1-2; no clear D gene. CDR1 and CDR2 (germline): LNHDA, SQIVND (reference sequence). The CDR3 is 16 residues long. Between the trimmed V and J ends, which lost 5 bases and 4 bases, there was a span of 20 bases. The CDR3: CASSSPQQRTRYGYTF. DNA for the CDR3: TGTGCCAGTAGTTCTCCCCAACAGCGAACCCGCTATGGCTACACCTTC.

This chain joins TRBV11-2 and TRBJ1-1; D gene ambiguous. The ends were cut back, 3 bases at V and 1 base at J, with 6 bases in the middle. The V gene's germline CDR1 is SGHAT and CDR2 FQNNGV. This CDR3 has 13 amino acids. The CDR3 nucleotides read TGTGCCAGCAGCTTTTCAGGGAACACTGAAGCTTTCTTT. Translation: CASSFSGNTEAFF. The full variable domain, its missing parts supplied by reference TRBV11-2 and TRBJ1-1, is EAGVAQSPRYKIIEKRQSVAFWCNPISGHATLYWYQQILGQGPKLLIQFQNNGVVDDSQLPKDRFSAERLKGVDSTLKIQPAKLEDSAVYLCASSFSGNTEAFFGQGTRLTVV.

The J gene is TRBJ1-1, the V gene TRBV9; possible D gene TRBD1, 5 bases. V was clipped by 3 bases and J by 0 bases, with 9 bases between them. The CDR3 is 14 amino acids. Germline V lookup: CDR1 SGDLS, CDR2 YYNGEE. CDR3 coding DNA: TGTGCCAGCAGCGAGGGACTGATGAACACTGAAGCTTTCTTT. Its translation is CASSEGLMNTEAFF.

V usage is TRBV4-2 and J usage is TRBJ2-7; 8 bases map to TRBD2. Germline-derived CDR1 and CDR2 are LGHNA and YNFKEQ. The CDR3 is 15 residues long. The V and J ends lost 1 base and 3 bases, in that order; junction bases with no gene match: 5. CDR3 sequence: CASSQGAGGDYEQYF. CDR3 in DNA: TGTGCCAGCAGCCAAGGTGCGGGGGGAGACTACGAGCAGTACTTC.

Here the CDR3 DNA reads TGTGCCAGCAGTCAAACGGCAGGGATCGGTGGAGATACGCAGTATTTT. Protein: CASSQTAGIGGDTQYF. This chain links TRBV28 with TRBJ2-3; possibly TRBD1 for D (5 bases). The V end lost 5 bases, the J end lost 5 bases, and 20 bases lay between the germline ends. This CDR3 is 16 amino acids long. Germline CDR1 is MDHEN and CDR2 is SYDVKM.

This clone was seen only a few times. The chain employs TRBV11-2 and TRBJ1-2; D perhaps matches TRBD1 (5 bases). The CDR3 runs to 16 residues. The ends were cut back, 1 base at V and 4 bases at J, with 16 bases in the middle. Germline loops: CDR1 SGHAT, CDR2 FQNNGV. CDR3 amino acids: CASSLGGSGRVYGYTF. The CDR3 region has the DNA TGTGCCAGCAGCTTAGGCGGGTCAGGGCGGGTCTATGGCTACACCTTC.

The chain employs TRBV10-2 and TRBJ1-1, with D possibly being TRBD1 (5 bases). CDR3 length: 14 residues. V was shortened by 0 bases and J by 3 bases, with 8 bases between the two germline ends. CDR1 is WSHSY, CDR2 SAAADI, per germline. The CDR3 sequence: CASSESSRDTEAFF. CDR3 nucleotide sequence: TGCGCCAGCAGTGAGTCGAGCAGGGACACTGAAGCTTTCTTT.

The CDR3 DNA sequence: TGCGCCAGCAGCTGGCGAGACAGGGGAGGAGCCGGGGAGCTGTTTTTT. This sequence encodes CASSWRDRGGAGELFF. V is TRBV5-1 and J is TRBJ2-2; 8 bases are shared with TRBD1. Trimming removed 3 bases from V and 6 bases from J; junction bases left unmatched: 10. Germline-derived CDR1 and CDR2 are SGHRS and YFSETQ. The CDR3 contains 16 residues.

V usage is TRBV27 and J usage is TRBJ2-1, with 10 bases aligning to TRBD2. This CDR3 contains 15 residues. Trimming took 5 bases from V and 3 from J; bases not matched to a gene: 4. Germline V gene data show CDR1 as MNHEY and CDR2 as SMNVEV (reference sequence). The CDR3 nucleotides are TGTGCCAGCAGTACCCCTAGCGGGAGCTACAATGAGCAGTTCTTC. Translated: CASSTPSGSYNEQFF.

This chain uses TRBV7-2 with TRBJ2-7; D tentatively fits TRBD1 or TRBD2 (6 bases each). Germline V CDR1 and CDR2: SGHTA, FQGNSA. This CDR3 region has 15 residues. The V and J ends lost 4 bases and 2 bases respectively, with 15 bases between them. CDR3 in amino acids: CASSSSWGATYEQYF. The DNA of the CDR3 is TGTGCCAGCAGCTCCTCTTGGGGGGCGACCTACGAGCAGTACTTC.

This chain joins TRBV9 and TRBJ2-2; 11 bases agree with TRBD1. V shed 2 bases and J 4 bases; nucleotides not matched to a gene: 1. CDR3 length: 15 amino acids. In germline, CDR1 is SGDLS, CDR2 YYNGEE. The CDR3, as DNA: TGTGCCAGCAGCGTCGGGACAGGGGGCACCGGGGAGCTGTTTTTT. The encoded protein is CASSVGTGGTGELFF.

This clone was picked up a small number of times. The chain uses TRBV30 and TRBJ1-1, with D tentatively TRBD1 (5 bases). V lost 4 bases and J lost 2, with 17 bases in between. Germline values: CDR1 GTSNPN, CDR2 SVGIG (reference sequence). The CDR3 has 15 residues. The CDR3, as DNA: TGTGCCTGGACTATCGGACCTGGGGCCAACACTGAAGCTTTCTTT. Residues: CAWTIGPGANTEAFF.